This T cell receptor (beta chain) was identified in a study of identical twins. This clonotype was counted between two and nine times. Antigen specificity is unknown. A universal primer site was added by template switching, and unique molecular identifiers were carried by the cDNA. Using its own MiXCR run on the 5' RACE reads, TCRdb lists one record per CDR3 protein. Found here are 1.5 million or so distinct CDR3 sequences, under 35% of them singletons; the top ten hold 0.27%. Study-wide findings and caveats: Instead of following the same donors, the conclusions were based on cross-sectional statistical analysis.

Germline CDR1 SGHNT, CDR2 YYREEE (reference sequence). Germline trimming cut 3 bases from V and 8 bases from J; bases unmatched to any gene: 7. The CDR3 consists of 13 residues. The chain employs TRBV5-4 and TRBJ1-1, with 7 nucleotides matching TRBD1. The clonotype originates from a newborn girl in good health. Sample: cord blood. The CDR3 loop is CASSSTGISEAFF. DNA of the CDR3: TGTGCCAGCAGCTCGACAGGGATCTCGGAAGCTTTCTTT.